The 18 T cell receptor beta chains listed next were all sequenced from one sample in a study of blood T cell repertoires in COVID-19. TCRdb's copy holds only in-frame clones and misses some; the assay was immunoSEQ multiplex PCR. The sample carries some 220,000 clones, approximately 85% recorded once. The sequencing input was peripheral blood. Receptors originate from a man between 45 and 60 years old with COVID-19, enrolled during active disease.

This clone was seen a handful of times. The V and J genes are TRBV19 and TRBJ1-1; no firm D call. CDR1 and CDR2 from the germline V gene are LNHDA and SQIVND (reference sequence). The CDR3 extends over 11 amino acids. V was shortened by 10 bases and J by 1 base, with 7 bases between the two germline ends. As DNA, the CDR3 is TGTGCCACCAGGTGGAACACTGAAGCTTTCTTT. Its translation is CATRWNTEAFF.

This clone was counted between two and nine times. The chain carries TRBV6-2 or TRBV6-3 and TRBJ2-3; 9 nucleotides agree with TRBD2. The V segment lost 2 bases and the J segment 4 bases; nucleotides outside the gene matches: 4. The CDR3 has 15 residues. CDR1 MNHEY and CDR2 SVGEGT come from the germline V gene. The CDR3 DNA is TGTGCCAGCAGTTACGGCGGGGGGGCCCCAGATACGCAGTATTTT. Protein sequence: CASSYGGGAPDTQYF.

The V call is TRBV2, the J call TRBJ1-1, with a tentative D call TRBD1 (6 bases). Germline V gives CDR1 SNHLY, CDR2 FYNNEI. V shed 6 bases and J shed 1 base, with 9 bases lying between them. This CDR3 is 13 amino acids long. The chain's CDR3 is CASRAGENTEAFF. Here the CDR3 DNA reads TGTGCCAGCAGAGCAGGGGAGAACACTGAAGCTTTCTTT.

The chain joins TRBV2 to TRBJ1-1; D call uncertain. There are 13 residues in the CDR3. Germline V gives CDR1 SNHLY, CDR2 FYNNEI. Trimming removed 1 base at V and 9 bases at J, with 12 bases between. CDR3 amino acids: CASSEGSYSKAFF. In nucleotides, the CDR3 is TGTGCCAGCAGTGAAGGCTCGTACAGTAAAGCTTTCTTT.

In nucleotides, the CDR3 is TGTGCCAGCTCACCACCGGACTTCCAAGAGACCCAGTACTTC. Protein sequence: CASSPPDFQETQYF. V and J are TRBV18 and TRBJ2-5; D might be TRBD2 (5 bases). The germline gives CDR1 KGHSH, CDR2 LQKENI. The CDR3 length is 14 residues. V was trimmed by 0 bases and J by 1 base, leaving 6 bases between them.

The gene calls are TRBV9 and TRBJ2-1; 10 nucleotides match TRBD1. Germline V CDR1 and CDR2: SGDLS, YYNGEE. There are 14 residues in the CDR3. V was clipped by 2 bases and J by 7 bases; unmatched bases: 3. The CDR3, as DNA: TGTGCCAGCAGCGTCGGACAGGGGGGAAATGAGCAGTTCTTC. Translating it yields CASSVGQGGNEQFF.

The chain employs TRBV28 and TRBJ1-6, with 7 bases that match TRBD1. Per the germline V gene, CDR1 is MDHEN and CDR2 is SYDVKM. The CDR3 loop spans 13 amino acids. V shed 7 bases, J shed 9 bases, and the junction held 6 bases outside the gene matches. DNA of the CDR3: TGTGCCAGCATCGGGACAGCGGGTTCACCCCTCCACTTT. It is translated as CASIGTAGSPLHF. Based on the CDR3 plus reference TRBV28 and TRBJ1-6, the full variable domain is DVKVTQSSRYLVKRTGEKVFLECVQDMDHENMFWYRQDPGLGLRLIYFSYDVKMKEKGDIPEGYSVSREKKERFSLILESASTNQTSMYLCASIGTAGSPLHFGNGTRLTVT.

The gene calls are TRBV24-1 and TRBJ2-1; TRBD2 is a possible D gene (5 bases). CDR3 length: 15 residues. The V gene's germline CDR1 is KGHDR and CDR2 SFDVKD. Trimming pared 2 bases from V and 8 bases from J, leaving 15 bases between. For the CDR3, the DNA is TGTGCCACCAGTGATTCTGGACCGGCCGGGGATGAGCAGTTCTTC. Amino acids: CATSDSGPAGDEQFF.

Concerning this clone: An end of the junction differs from the germline gene, which may be a read error. The rearrangement links TRBV7-7 to TRBJ1-6; D remains ambiguous. Germline values: CDR1 SSHAT, CDR2 FNYEAQ (reference sequence). The CDR3 covers 15 residues. CDR3 residues: CASSLDPGANSPLHF. The CDR3 nucleotides read TGTGCTAGCAGCTTAGATCCAGGCGCTAATTCACCCCTCCACTTT.

This clone was counted between two and nine times. The rearrangement uses TRBV28 and TRBJ2-6; D is ambiguous. The CDR3 extends over 14 amino acids. Germline CDR1 is MDHEN and CDR2 is SYDVKM. V lost 6 bases and J 0 bases, leaving 6 bases between the germline ends. CDR3 loop: CASSLPSGANVLTF. The CDR3 coding sequence is TGTGCCAGCAGCCTCCCCTCTGGGGCCAACGTCCTGACTTTC. Full variable domain (outside the CDR3, taken from reference TRBV28 and TRBJ2-6): DVKVTQSSRYLVKRTGEKVFLECVQDMDHENMFWYRQDPGLGLRLIYFSYDVKMKEKGDIPEGYSVSREKKERFSLILESASTNQTSMYLCASSLPSGANVLTFGAGSRLTVL.

V and J are TRBV2 and TRBJ1-2, with D possibly matching TRBD1 (5 bases). The CDR3 runs to 15 residues. V shed 3 bases and J shed 1 base, with 12 bases lying between them. CDR1 is SNHLY, CDR2 FYNNEI, per germline. The DNA of the CDR3 is TGTGCCAGCAGTGATTACGGGGGAGGTAACTATGGCTACACCTTC. Its translation is CASSDYGGGNYGYTF.

The gene calls are TRBV5-1 and TRBJ1-6; D is uncertain. The CDR3 has 16 residues. The germline V gene has CDR1 SGHRS and CDR2 YFSETQ. Trimming cost V 4 bases and J 14 bases, with 25 bases left between them. The CDR3 bases are TGCGCCAGCAGCCCCGACTATGGACGAAACAAAGGCACCCTCCACTTT. It yields the protein CASSPDYGRNKGTLHF. Based on the CDR3 plus reference TRBV5-1 and TRBJ1-6, the full variable domain is KAGVTQTPRYLIKTRGQQVTLSCSPISGHRSVSWYQQTPGQGLQFLFEYFSETQRNKGNFPGRFSGRQFSNSRSEMNVSTLELGDSALYLCASSPDYGRNKGTLHFGNGTRLTVT.

The chain recombines TRBV12-3 or TRBV12-4 with TRBJ2-1, with D maybe TRBD1 (6 bases). The CDR3 runs to 13 residues. The germline V and J ends were trimmed by 7 bases and 4 bases, with 11 bases remaining between them. The CDR3, as DNA: TGTGCCAGCAAAGTGGACAGATACAATGAGCAGTTCTTC. This gives the protein CASKVDRYNEQFF.

V gene TRBV5-4 combines with J gene TRBJ2-1; D possibly corresponds to TRBD2 (6 bases). Looked up from germline, CDR1 is SGHNT and CDR2 is YYREEE (reference sequence). There are 15 residues in the CDR3. Trimming left V 1 base short and J 2 bases short, with 10 bases between. The CDR3 DNA reads TGTGCCAGCAGCTTGCAGGAGGGTACCTACAATGAGCAGTTCTTC. Protein sequence: CASSLQEGTYNEQFF.

The rearrangement joins TRBV28 to TRBJ1-6; the D is unclear. Trimming cost V 6 bases and J 8 bases, with 8 bases left between them. Germline V gene data show CDR1 as MDHEN and CDR2 as SYDVKM. This CDR3 spans 12 amino acids. The CDR3 region is CASRLEHSPLHF. The CDR3 coding sequence is TGTGCCAGCAGGTTGGAGCATTCACCCCTCCACTTT.

J is TRBJ1-4 and V is TRBV2; D gene uncertain. V was shortened by 4 bases and J by 8 bases, with 14 bases between the two germline ends. This CDR3 contains 14 residues. From germline, CDR1 is SNHLY and CDR2 FYNNEI. CDR3 loop: CASSGTVRIEKLFF. The CDR3, as DNA: TGTGCCAGCAGTGGAACAGTCCGGATAGAAAAACTGTTTTTT.

This clone has a handful of counts. The same CDR3 is also encoded by other DNA sequences in this sample. This rearrangement joins TRBV5-1 to TRBJ2-7, with 9 positions matching TRBD1. The CDR3 runs to 13 residues. CDR1 is SGHRS, CDR2 YFSETQ, per germline. With 4 bases clipped from V and 4 bases from J, the junction kept 3 bases outside the gene matches. The DNA of the CDR3 is TGCGCCAGCAGCCGGGGACAGGGATACGAGCAGTACTTC. Protein: CASSRGQGYEQYF.

CDR3 in amino acids: CASTAGGARGNLFF. The DNA of the CDR3 is TGTGCCAGTACCGCCGGGGGGGCCCGGGGTAATTTGTTTTTT. This chain joins TRBV19 and TRBJ1-4, with D perhaps TRBD1 (6 bases). V was pared by 7 bases and J by 15 bases, with 24 bases between. The germline V gene encodes CDR1 LNHDA and CDR2 SQIVND (reference sequence). The CDR3 is 14 residues long.